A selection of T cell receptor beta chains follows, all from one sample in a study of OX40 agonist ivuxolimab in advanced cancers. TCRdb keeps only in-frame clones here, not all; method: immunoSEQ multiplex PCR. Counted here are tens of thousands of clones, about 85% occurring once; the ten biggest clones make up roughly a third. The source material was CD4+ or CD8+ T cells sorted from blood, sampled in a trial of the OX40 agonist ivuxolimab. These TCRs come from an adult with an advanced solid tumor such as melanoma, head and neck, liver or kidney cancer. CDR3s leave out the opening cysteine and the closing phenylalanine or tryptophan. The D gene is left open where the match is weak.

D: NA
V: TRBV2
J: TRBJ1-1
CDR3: ASSVTEAF

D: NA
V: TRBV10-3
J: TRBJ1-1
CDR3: AISDTRWGTEAF

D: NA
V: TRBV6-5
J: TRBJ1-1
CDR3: ASSLNRARTEAF

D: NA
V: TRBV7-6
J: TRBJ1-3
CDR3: ASSLGHGSGNTIY

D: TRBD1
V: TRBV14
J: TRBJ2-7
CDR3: ASSQVPQGVEQY

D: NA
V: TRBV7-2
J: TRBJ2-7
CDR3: ASSLDVGSYEQY

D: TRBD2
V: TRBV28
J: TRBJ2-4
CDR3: ASSTRGVNIQY

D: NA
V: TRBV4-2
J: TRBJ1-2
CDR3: ASSLAQVTNYGYT

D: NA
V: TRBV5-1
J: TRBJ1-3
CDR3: ASSLDGNTGNTIY

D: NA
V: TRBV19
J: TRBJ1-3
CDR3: ASSIFVQTGNTIY

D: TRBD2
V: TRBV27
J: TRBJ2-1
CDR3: ASTLETSGGGEQF

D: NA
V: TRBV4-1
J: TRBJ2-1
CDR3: ASSHVQVNYNEQF

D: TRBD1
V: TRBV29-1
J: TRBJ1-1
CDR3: SVEVRRDSTEAF

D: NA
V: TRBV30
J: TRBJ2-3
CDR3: AWSGQGSRADTQY

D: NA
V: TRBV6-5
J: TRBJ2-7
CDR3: ASSYPGAGEQY

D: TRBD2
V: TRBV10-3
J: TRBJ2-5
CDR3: AISESPRTSGQETQY

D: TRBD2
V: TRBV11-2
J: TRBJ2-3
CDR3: ASSRLGLAGVSDTQY

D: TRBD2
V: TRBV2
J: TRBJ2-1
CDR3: ASRLTSGGALEQF

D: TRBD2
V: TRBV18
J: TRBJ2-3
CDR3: ASSPPSAGGRTDTQY

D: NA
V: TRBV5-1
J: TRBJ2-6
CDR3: ASSLEVTASGANVLT

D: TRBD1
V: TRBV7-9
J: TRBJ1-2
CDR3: ASSFGTGGLNYGYT

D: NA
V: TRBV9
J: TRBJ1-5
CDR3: ASSVGGFNQPQH

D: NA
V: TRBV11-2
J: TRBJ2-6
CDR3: ASSLDRRTSGANVLT

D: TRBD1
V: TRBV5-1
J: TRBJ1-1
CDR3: ASSYSGTGDTEAF

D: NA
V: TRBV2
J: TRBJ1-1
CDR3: ASKDTVNTEAF

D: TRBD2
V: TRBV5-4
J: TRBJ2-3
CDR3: ASSPPTSGDTQY

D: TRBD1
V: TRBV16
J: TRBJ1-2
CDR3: ASSQSDRVKGYT

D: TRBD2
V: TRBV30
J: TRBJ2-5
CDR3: AWSANIGTSGGAVTQY

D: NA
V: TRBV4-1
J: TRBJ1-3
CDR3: ASSQAPLTARSGNTIY

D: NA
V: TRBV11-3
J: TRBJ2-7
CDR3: ASSSAGQYYEQY

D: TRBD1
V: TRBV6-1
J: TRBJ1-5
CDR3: ASSGKQGSLSNQPQH

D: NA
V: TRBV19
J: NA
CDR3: ASSISWTGYEQY

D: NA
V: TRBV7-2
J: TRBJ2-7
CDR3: ASSLGNEQY

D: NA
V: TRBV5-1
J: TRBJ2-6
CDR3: ASSLVSGPGANVLT

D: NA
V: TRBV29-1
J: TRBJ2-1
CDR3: SVRGGAFSYNEQF

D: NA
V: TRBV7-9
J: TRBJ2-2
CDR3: ASSQAENTGELF

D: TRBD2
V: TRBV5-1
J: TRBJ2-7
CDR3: ASSFGPQRGPYEQY

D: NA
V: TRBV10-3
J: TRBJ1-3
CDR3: AISERTDSGNTIY

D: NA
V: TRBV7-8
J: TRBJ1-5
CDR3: ASSWAGQPNQPQH

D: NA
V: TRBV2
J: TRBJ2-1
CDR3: ACRMDPTSNEQF

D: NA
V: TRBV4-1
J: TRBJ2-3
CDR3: ASSQDGFSTDTQY

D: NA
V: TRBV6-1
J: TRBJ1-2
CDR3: ASSEAGLGRAGGYT

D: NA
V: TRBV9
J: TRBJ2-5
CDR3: ASSASPFGTQY

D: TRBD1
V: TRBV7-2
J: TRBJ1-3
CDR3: ASSKDRAGGGNTIY

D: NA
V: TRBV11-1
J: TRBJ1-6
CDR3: ASSLNNSPLH

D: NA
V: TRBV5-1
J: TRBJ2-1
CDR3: ASTLFGGGGYNEQF

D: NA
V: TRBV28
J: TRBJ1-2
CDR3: ASTTGNYGYT

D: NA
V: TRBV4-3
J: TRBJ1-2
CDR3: ASSQYEGAGGYT

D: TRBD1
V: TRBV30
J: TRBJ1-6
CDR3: AGEILPGQGSGNSPLH

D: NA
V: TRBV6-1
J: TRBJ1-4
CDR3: ASSEVNGSNEKLF

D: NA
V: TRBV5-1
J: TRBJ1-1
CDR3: ASSQRGKNTEAF

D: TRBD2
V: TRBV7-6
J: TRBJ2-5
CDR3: ASSLSGRGHQETQY

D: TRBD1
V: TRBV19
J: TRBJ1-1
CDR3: ASSDFRGYTEAF

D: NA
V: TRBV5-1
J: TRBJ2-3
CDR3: ASSLTTSSSTDTQY

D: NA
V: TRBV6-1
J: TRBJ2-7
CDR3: ASSEGSFSYEQY